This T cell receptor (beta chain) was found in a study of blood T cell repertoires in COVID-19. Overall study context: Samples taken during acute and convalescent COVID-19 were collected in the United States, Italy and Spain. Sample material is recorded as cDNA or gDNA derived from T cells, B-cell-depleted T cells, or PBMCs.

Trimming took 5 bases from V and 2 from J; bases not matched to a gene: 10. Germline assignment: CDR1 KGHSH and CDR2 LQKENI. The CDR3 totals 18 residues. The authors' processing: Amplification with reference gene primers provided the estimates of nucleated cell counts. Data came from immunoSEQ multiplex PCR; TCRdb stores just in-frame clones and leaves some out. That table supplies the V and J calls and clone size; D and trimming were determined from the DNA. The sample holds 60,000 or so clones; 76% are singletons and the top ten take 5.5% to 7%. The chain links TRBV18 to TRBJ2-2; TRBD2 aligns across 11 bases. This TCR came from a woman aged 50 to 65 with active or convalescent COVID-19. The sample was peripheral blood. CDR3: CASSARGTSGSNTGELFF. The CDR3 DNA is TGTGCCAGCTCAGCAAGGGGGACTAGCGGTTCAAACACCGGGGAGCTGTTTTTT.